These 19 T cell receptor beta chains came from one sample sequenced in a study of shared clonotypes between healthy human individuals. Terminally differentiated effector memory CD45RA+ cells were left out of the naive CD8 fraction, which was CD45RO-negative and positively selected for CCR7. Clones were read by immunoSEQ multiplex PCR, and TCRdb kept only the in-frame ones, dropping some. Here the sample spans over 2,000,000 clones, around 93% being singletons. Sequencing was performed on naive CD8+ T cells from PBMCs. These receptors were taken from a man between 18 and 29 years old in good health. Some clones in this sample may be carry-over from other donors' samples.

A single count supports this clone. This chain uses TRBV4-1 with TRBJ2-7; TRBD1 is a possible D gene (5 bases). There are 17 residues in the CDR3. The V end lost 0 bases, the J end lost 3 bases, and 18 bases lay between the germline ends. Germline V CDR1 and CDR2: MGHRA, YSYEKL. The CDR3 DNA reads TGCGCCAGCAGCCAAGATTTGGCAGGGTTGATCTTCTACGAGCAGTACTTC. This translates into CASSQDLAGLIFYEQYF.

This rearrangement joins TRBV7-9 to TRBJ2-7; the D gene is possibly TRBD1 (6 bases). The ends were cut back, 11 bases at V and 5 bases at J, with 19 bases in the middle. CDR1 SEHNR and CDR2 FQNEAQ come from the germline V gene (reference sequence). CDR3 length: 13 amino acids. The CDR3 DNA reads as TGTGCCGCTACTAGGGACAAAGGAGACGAGCAGTACTTC. Translating it yields CAATRDKGDEQYF.

The chain employs TRBV27 and TRBJ2-7; D is unclear. CDR1 and CDR2 (germline): MNHEY, SMNVEV (reference sequence). The CDR3 extends over 16 amino acids. V was pared by 5 bases and J by 3 bases, with 20 bases between. The CDR3 loop reads CASSPSVGRSYYEQYF. In DNA, the CDR3 is TGTGCCAGCAGTCCCAGCGTAGGGCGGTCGTACTACGAGCAGTACTTC.

The chain employs TRBV18 and TRBJ2-7; 9 positions agree with TRBD1. This CDR3 is built from 15 residues. The ends lost 3 bases at V and 3 bases at J; junction bases unmatched: 6. Per the germline V gene, CDR1 is KGHSH and CDR2 is LQKENI. Here the CDR3 DNA reads TGTGCCAGCTCACCGCAGACGGACAGGGGCTACGAGCAGTACTTC. As protein: CASSPQTDRGYEQYF.

The chain has TRBV27 and TRBJ2-1, with D perhaps TRBD1 (6 bases). The CDR3 runs 16 residues. Germline CDR1 MNHEY, CDR2 SMNVEV (reference sequence). V was cut by 6 bases and J by 7 bases, with 22 bases left in between. The CDR3 DNA sequence: TGTGCCAGCAGCCCTTCGGCAGGGGAGAGAGGGAATGAGCAGTTCTTC. It translates to CASSPSAGERGNEQFF.

The chain has TRBV30 and TRBJ2-7; 11 bases map to TRBD1. Germline values: CDR1 GTSNPN, CDR2 SVGIG (reference sequence). This CDR3 region has 15 residues. V lost 2 bases and J lost 5; bases outside the gene matches: 8. The CDR3 DNA reads as TGTGCCTGGAGTCCCACGGGACAGGGGGGAGACGAGCAGTACTTC. It translates to CAWSPTGQGGDEQYF.

This sequence joins TRBV30 and TRBJ2-5, with TRBD1 identical over 9 bases. J gave up 1 base and V 1 base, and 1 base lay outside the gene matches. Germline CDR1 reads GTSNPN; CDR2 reads SVGIG (reference sequence). The CDR3 contains 14 residues. The CDR3 coding sequence is TGTGCCTGGAGTGGGACAGGGGCCCAAGAGACCCAGTACTTC. It is translated as CAWSGTGAQETQYF.

The table lists this clone with a few counts. Other DNA sequences in this sample translate to the same CDR3. The rearrangement uses TRBV28 and TRBJ1-5; no firm D call. The germline V gene has CDR1 MDHEN and CDR2 SYDVKM. This CDR3 contains 11 residues. The CDR3 protein is CASYSNQPQHF. Here the CDR3 DNA reads TGTGCGAGTTATAGCAATCAGCCCCAGCATTTT.

The V gene is TRBV6-1, the J gene TRBJ2-2, with 8 bases aligning to TRBD2. The V and J ends lost 2 bases and 6 bases, in that order; junction bases with no gene match: 14. Per the germline V gene, CDR1 is MNHNS and CDR2 is SASEGT. The CDR3 spans 18 residues. The CDR3 loop reads CASSEHGRADIYAGELFF. In DNA, the CDR3 is TGTGCCAGCAGTGAACACGGGAGGGCCGATATCTATGCCGGGGAGCTGTTTTTT.

The chain has TRBV6-5 and TRBJ2-7, with D perhaps given as TRBD1 or TRBD2 (5 bases each). V was pared by 4 bases and J by 2 bases, with 12 bases between. The length of the CDR3 is 14 residues. CDR1 and CDR2 (germline): MNHEY, SVGAGI. Here the CDR3 DNA reads TGTGCCAGCAGTTCCGGGACGCCAACCTACGAGCAGTACTTC. This codes for CASSSGTPTYEQYF.

V gene TRBV29-1 combines with J gene TRBJ2-5; the match to TRBD1 covers 8 bases. V shed 6 bases and J 2 bases; nucleotides not matched to a gene: 8. Germline lookup yields CDR1 SQVTM and CDR2 ANQGSEA. This CDR3 has 14 residues. This CDR3 reads CSVLLRDRQETQYF. As DNA, the CDR3 is TGCAGCGTGCTTCTACGGGACAGGCAAGAGACCCAGTACTTC.

The chain uses TRBV4-1 and TRBJ2-7, with no clear D. Per germline, CDR1 MGHRA and CDR2 YSYEKL. This CDR3 spans 13 amino acids. V lost 2 bases and J lost 4, with 9 bases in between. The chain's CDR3 is CASSQTVGYEQYF. The CDR3 nucleotides are TGCGCCAGCAGCCAAACCGTTGGTTACGAGCAGTACTTC.

V is TRBV15 and J is TRBJ1-1, with 7 bases matching TRBD1. The CDR3 is 15 amino acids. Trimming removed 5 bases from V and 7 bases from J; junction bases left unmatched: 13. The germline V gene encodes CDR1 LNHNV and CDR2 YYDKDF (reference sequence). CDR3 sequence (DNA): TGTGCCACCAGCGGACAGGATACTTGGACGGATGAAGCTTTCTTT. This translates into CATSGQDTWTDEAFF.

The chain links TRBV6-4 to TRBJ2-7; 9 bases are shared with TRBD1. The germline V gene has CDR1 MRHNA and CDR2 SNTAGT. CDR3 size: 15 residues. V lost 5 bases to trimming and J lost 3 bases; unmatched junction nucleotides: 8. CDR3 loop: CASSKHRGPNYEQYF. DNA of the CDR3: TGTGCCAGCAGTAAACACAGGGGGCCCAACTACGAGCAGTACTTC.

The chain combines TRBV19 with TRBJ1-5; D is unresolved. The germline V gene encodes CDR1 LNHDA and CDR2 SQIVND (reference sequence). The CDR3 extends over 14 amino acids. V was clipped by 3 bases and J by 1 base, with 7 bases between them. CDR3 in amino acids: CASSMWESNQPQHF. Written as DNA, the CDR3 is TGTGCCAGTAGTATGTGGGAGAGCAATCAGCCCCAGCATTTT.

About this clone itself: Distinct nucleotide sequences in the sample also encode this CDR3. CDR3 DNA sequence: TGTGCCAGCAGCTTAGCTCGGGGGAGAGAGACCCAGTACTTC. This gives the protein CASSLARGRETQYF. The V call is TRBV7-9, the J call TRBJ2-5, with TRBD2 as a possible D gene (6 bases). This CDR3 is built from 14 residues. Germline loops: CDR1 SEHNR, CDR2 FQNEAQ (reference sequence). Trimming removed 0 bases from V and 4 bases from J, with 9 bases in between. Using reference TRBV7-9 and TRBJ2-5 for the parts outside the CDR3, the full variable domain is DTGVSQNPRHKITKRGQNVTFRCDPISEHNRLYWYRQTLGQGPEFLTYFQNEAQLEKSRLLSDRFSAERPKGSFSTLEIQRTEQGDSAMYLCASSLARGRETQYFGPGTRLLVL.

This chain connects TRBV9 to TRBJ2-7, with D possibly TRBD2 on 6 matching bases. CDR1 SGDLS and CDR2 YYNGEE come from the germline V gene. V lost 0 bases, J lost 0 bases, and 10 bases lay in between. The CDR3 runs to 15 residues. CDR3: CASSVGLATSYEQYF. The CDR3 DNA follows: TGTGCCAGCAGCGTAGGGCTAGCGACCTCCTACGAGCAGTACTTC.

This clone came up once. The chain joins TRBV7-2 to TRBJ1-1; D may be TRBD1 (6 bases). Germline V gives CDR1 SGHTA, CDR2 FQGNSA. This CDR3 is built from 16 residues. V lost 0 bases, J lost 2 bases, and 13 bases lay in between. This chain's CDR3 is CASSLATRGGNTEAFF. Here the CDR3 DNA reads TGTGCCAGCAGCTTAGCGACCAGGGGAGGTAACACTGAAGCTTTCTTT.

The chain uses TRBV19 and TRBJ2-2; 7 positions match TRBD2. With V trimmed by 3 bases and J by 3 bases, 4 bases remained unmatched. From germline, CDR1 is LNHDA and CDR2 SQIVND (reference sequence). The CDR3 has 15 amino acids. The CDR3 coding sequence is TGTGCCAGTAGTATGCGGGAGTCGTACACCGGGGAGCTGTTTTTT. Encoded protein: CASSMRESYTGELFF.